This passage covers 22 T cell receptor beta chains from one sample sequenced in a study of blood T cell repertoires in COVID-19 (dated by TCRdb to 2018 to 2020). Libraries were constructed by the immunoSEQ multiplex PCR assay. Imported from immuneACCESS, the table was reduced by TCRdb to in-frame sequences with V and J called. These copies leave out some clones; in studies compared against another copy, an unresolved V gene accounts for under half, and the cause of the remainder is not known. The sample table lists over 50,000 clones, 85% to 90% of them with a count of one. Jointly, the top ten make up roughly a tenth of the sample. The sample taken for sequencing was peripheral blood. Receptor source: a human donor in a cohort sampled during active COVID-19.

The chain combines TRBV5-1 with TRBJ1-5, with a weak D call TRBD1 (5 bases). The CDR3 sequence is 15 residues long. Trimming removed 0 bases at V and 4 bases at J, with 11 bases between. Germline CDR1 is SGHRS and CDR2 is YFSETQ. The CDR3 DNA reads TGCGCCAGCAGCTTGGCCGGGCAGGGAAATCAGCCCCAGCATTTT. This gives the protein CASSLAGQGNQPQHF.

The sample holds a few counts of this clone. The J gene is TRBJ2-7, the V gene TRBV6-5; 10 bases line up with TRBD2. This CDR3 comprises 14 residues. Germline loops: CDR1 MNHEY, CDR2 SVGAGI. Trimming took 6 bases from V and 3 from J; bases not matched to a gene: 5. The DNA for the CDR3 is TGTGCCAGCAGGGGACTAGCGCGACTCTACGAGCAGTACTTC. This encodes CASRGLARLYEQYF.

This chain connects TRBV27 to TRBJ1-5; D is ambiguous. V lost 2 bases and J 2 bases, leaving 4 bases between the germline ends. The CDR3 covers 13 residues. Germline lookup yields CDR1 MNHEY and CDR2 SMNVEV (reference sequence). The DNA for the CDR3 is TGTGCCAGCAGTTTACGGGGCAATCAGCCCCAGCATTTT. Its translation is CASSLRGNQPQHF.

The chain couples TRBV7-9 to TRBJ1-4; D possibly corresponds to TRBD1 (6 bases). The V and J ends lost 2 bases and 7 bases respectively, with 11 bases between them. This CDR3 comprises 14 residues. Germline V lookup: CDR1 SEHNR, CDR2 FQNEAQ (reference sequence). In nucleotides, the CDR3 is TGTGCCAGCAGCTTAAGGGGGTTGGGTGAAAAACTGTTTTTT. It codes for CASSLRGLGEKLFF.

V usage is TRBV18 and J usage is TRBJ2-5, with 7 nucleotides matching TRBD1. Germline V gene lookup returns CDR1 KGHSH and CDR2 LQKENI. There are 16 residues in the CDR3. V trimming: 4 bases; J trimming: 4 bases; junction bases outside the gene matches: 12. The CDR3 nucleotides read TGTGCCAGCTCACGTGGACAGGTGGGATGGGGAGAGACCCAGTACTTC. It translates to CASSRGQVGWGETQYF.

V and J are TRBV5-1 and TRBJ2-7, with D perhaps TRBD2 (6 bases). CDR1 and CDR2 from the germline V gene are SGHRS and YFSETQ. The V and J ends lost 6 bases and 7 bases respectively, with 17 bases between them. This CDR3 spans 13 amino acids. The CDR3 loop reads CASTEPQGGEQYF. The DNA of the CDR3 is TGCGCCAGCACCGAACCTCAGGGAGGTGAGCAGTACTTC.

The J gene is TRBJ1-2, the V gene TRBV2, with unresolved D. Trimming cost V 1 base and J 4 bases, with 13 bases left between them. CDR1 is SNHLY, CDR2 FYNNEI, per germline. The CDR3 contains 15 residues. CDR3 region: CASSEVSQVSYGYTF. The CDR3 DNA follows: TGTGCCAGCAGTGAAGTGAGTCAAGTAAGCTATGGCTACACCTTC.

This sequence joins TRBV2 and TRBJ1-3, with a possible D match to TRBD1 (6 bases). From germline, CDR1 is SNHLY and CDR2 FYNNEI. The CDR3 is 16 residues long. Trimming shortened V by 5 bases and J by 2 bases, and 16 bases separated the two germline ends. The CDR3 is CASSHQSRGAGNTIYF. CDR3 nucleotide sequence: TGTGCCAGCAGTCACCAGAGCAGGGGCGCTGGAAACACCATATATTTT.

The rearrangement links TRBV28 to TRBJ2-7; TRBD2 is a possible D gene (6 bases). This CDR3 region has 15 residues. The germline V and J ends were trimmed by 7 bases and 2 bases, with 18 bases remaining between them. CDR1 MDHEN and CDR2 SYDVKM come from the germline V gene. This chain's CDR3 is CASIPRGRGTYEQYF. In DNA form, the CDR3 reads TGTGCCAGCATCCCTCGGGGACGGGGGACCTACGAGCAGTACTTC. Filled out from reference TRBV28 and TRBJ2-7, the complete variable domain reads DVKVTQSSRYLVKRTGEKVFLECVQDMDHENMFWYRQDPGLGLRLIYFSYDVKMKEKGDIPEGYSVSREKKERFSLILESASTNQTSMYLCASIPRGRGTYEQYFGPGTRLTVT.

This chain connects TRBV6-2 or TRBV6-3 to TRBJ2-3, with D unclear. V dropped 5 bases and J dropped 6 bases, with 6 bases sitting between them. Germline CDR1 and CDR2: MNHEY and SVGEGT. The CDR3 spans 11 residues. This CDR3 reads CASSGADTQYF. The DNA for the CDR3 is TGTGCCAGCAGTGGTGCGGATACGCAGTATTTT.

The chain has TRBV7-9 and TRBJ1-1, with 7 bases aligning to TRBD1. CDR1 and CDR2 (germline): SEHNR, FQNEAQ (reference sequence). The V and J ends lost 5 bases and 2 bases, in that order; junction bases with no gene match: 5. This CDR3 contains 14 residues. CDR3 loop: CASSADRVNTEAFF. In nucleotides, the CDR3 is TGTGCCAGCAGCGCAGACAGGGTTAACACTGAAGCTTTCTTT.

The J gene is TRBJ2-3, the V gene TRBV2, with 7 bases that match TRBD1. The germline CDR1 and CDR2 sequences are SNHLY and FYNNEI. J gave up 0 bases and V 1 base, and 4 bases lay outside the gene matches. The CDR3 sequence is 16 residues long. The CDR3 DNA follows: TGTGCCAGCAGTGAAGAGGACAGGCTAAGCACAGATACGCAGTATTTT. Its translation is CASSEEDRLSTDTQYF.

This chain links TRBV20-1 with TRBJ1-5, with a tentative D call TRBD1 (6 bases). Trimming pared 3 bases from V and 2 bases from J, leaving 8 bases between. The CDR3 loop spans 13 amino acids. In germline, CDR1 is DFQATT, CDR2 SNEGSKA (reference sequence). This chain's CDR3 is CSASKGGNQPQHF. For the CDR3, the DNA is TGCAGTGCTAGTAAGGGGGGCAATCAGCCCCAGCATTTT.

This rearrangement joins TRBV5-1 to TRBJ1-1; 9 positions agree with TRBD1. CDR1 SGHRS and CDR2 YFSETQ come from the germline V gene. Trimming took 4 bases from V and 7 from J; bases not matched to a gene: 14. The CDR3 length is 16 residues. CDR3 region: CASSATQGQGRFEAFF. The DNA of the CDR3 is TGCGCCAGCAGCGCTACTCAGGGACAGGGTAGATTTGAAGCTTTCTTT.

The J gene is TRBJ1-2, the V gene TRBV28, with 9 positions matching TRBD1. The CDR3 is 15 amino acids. The V gene's germline CDR1 is MDHEN and CDR2 SYDVKM. The junction had 10 bases not matched to a gene; V was cut back by 6 bases and J by 5 bases. CDR3 in amino acids: CASRFTGGFAYGYTF. CDR3 nucleotide sequence: TGTGCCAGCAGATTCACAGGGGGCTTTGCTTATGGCTACACCTTC.

This rearrangement joins TRBV6-1 to TRBJ1-2; D is ambiguous. V lost 3 bases, J lost 7 bases, and 12 bases lay in between. CDR3 length: 13 amino acids. Per the germline V gene, CDR1 is MNHNS and CDR2 is SASEGT. Here the CDR3 reads CASSEVPSVGYTF. The CDR3 nucleotides read TGTGCCAGCAGTGAGGTCCCCAGTGTTGGCTACACCTTC.

The chain is built from TRBV25-1 and TRBJ1-1; 10 bases line up with TRBD1. Looked up from germline, CDR1 is MGHDK and CDR2 is SYGVNS. V shed 6 bases, J shed 2 bases, and the junction held 3 bases outside the gene matches. The CDR3 consists of 14 residues. CDR3: CASSGTGVNTEAFF. CDR3 sequence (DNA): TGTGCCAGCAGCGGGACAGGGGTTAACACTGAAGCTTTCTTT.

This clone came up once. The rearrangement uses TRBV9 and TRBJ2-3; tentative D call: TRBD2 (6 bases). Germline CDR1 SGDLS, CDR2 YYNGEE. This CDR3 comprises 15 residues. Trimming shortened V by 1 base and J by 4 bases, and 13 bases separated the two germline ends. CDR3 in DNA: TGTGCCAGCAGCGTATTGGAGGGAGTGGCAGATACGCAGTATTTT. This codes for CASSVLEGVADTQYF. Full variable domain (outside the CDR3, taken from reference TRBV9 and TRBJ2-3): DSGVTQTPKHLITATGQRVTLRCSPRSGDLSVYWYQQSLDQGLQFLIQYYNGEERAKGNILERFSAQQFPDLHSELNLSSLELGDSALYFCASSVLEGVADTQYFGPGTRLTVL.

This chain links TRBV29-1 with TRBJ2-7; D remains unclear. CDR1 is SQVTM and CDR2 is ANQGSEA in the germline V gene. Trimming took off 5 bases at V and 6 bases at J, with 14 bases between the two ends. The CDR3 has 12 amino acids. The CDR3, as DNA: TGCAGCGTTCGGTCCCGCTGGTCCGAGCAGTACTTC. Translating it yields CSVRSRWSEQYF.

The chain uses TRBV19 and TRBJ1-5, with 9 bases lining up with TRBD1. CDR3 size: 15 residues. The ends lost 3 bases at V and 4 bases at J; junction bases unmatched: 4. Per germline, CDR1 LNHDA and CDR2 SQIVND (reference sequence). CDR3 sequence (DNA): TGTGCCAGTAGTATTATGGGACAGGGAAATCAGCCCCAGCATTTT. Protein: CASSIMGQGNQPQHF.

V gene TRBV6-6 combines with J gene TRBJ2-7; a possible D gene is TRBD1 (5 bases). Trimming removed 6 bases from V and 3 bases from J, with 12 bases in between. Germline V gene data show CDR1 as MNHNY and CDR2 as SVGAGI (reference sequence). The length of the CDR3 is 13 residues. The CDR3 here is CASSYDQGYEQYF. As DNA, the CDR3 is TGTGCCAGCAGCTACGATCAGGGCTACGAGCAGTACTTC.

The CDR3 nucleotides read TGCGCCAGCAGCTCGGACAGGGGATTGGGTGAAAAACTGTTTTTT. This codes for CASSSDRGLGEKLFF. V gene TRBV5-1 combines with J gene TRBJ1-4; 9 nucleotides match TRBD1. CDR3 size: 15 residues. Trimming at V came to 3 bases and at J to 7 bases, leaving 7 bases not matched to a gene. Germline CDR1 and CDR2: SGHRS and YFSETQ.